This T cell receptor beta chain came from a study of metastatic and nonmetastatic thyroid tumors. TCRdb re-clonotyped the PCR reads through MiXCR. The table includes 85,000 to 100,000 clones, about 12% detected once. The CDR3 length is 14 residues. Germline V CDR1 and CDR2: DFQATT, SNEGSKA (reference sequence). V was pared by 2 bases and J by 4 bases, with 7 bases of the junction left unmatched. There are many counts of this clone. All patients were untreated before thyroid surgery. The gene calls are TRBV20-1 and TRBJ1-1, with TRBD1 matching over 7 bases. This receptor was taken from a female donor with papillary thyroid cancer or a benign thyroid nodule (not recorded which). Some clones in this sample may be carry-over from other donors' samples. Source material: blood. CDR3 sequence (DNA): TGCAGTGCTAGACCAACGGACAGGTCCACTGAAGCTTTCTTT. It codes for CSARPTDRSTEAFF.